A selection of T cell receptor beta chains follows, all from one sample in a study of shared clonotypes between healthy human individuals. Profiling relied on immunoSEQ multiplex PCR, and the TCRdb table lists in-frame clones only, not all of them. The data show about 2.2 million clones, 93% seen once. Sequenced sample: naive CD8+ T cells from PBMCs. These receptors came from a man aged 18 to 29 in good health. Some clones in this sample may be carry-over from other donors' samples. The CDR3 runs from the conserved cysteine through the conserved F or W. The D gene is left open where the match is weak. Not every row has a clone size; where given, it reads once, few, many or a size class.

>TRBV5-1|TRBJ1-1|-|TRBD1
TGCGCCAGCAGCGCAATACAGGGGATGAACACTGAAGCTTTCTTT
CASSAIQGMNTEAFF
>TRBV6-5|TRBJ2-3|-|-
TGTGCCAGCAGTTACAGAAAAGGGGCCGGCACAGATACGCAGTATTTT
CASSYRKGAGTDTQYF
>TRBV28|TRBJ1-5|-|TRBD1
TGTGCCAGCAGTCCGATGACAGGGCCATGGCCCCAGCATTTT
CASSPMTGPWPQHF
>TRBV28|TRBJ2-3|-|TRBD2
TGTGCCAGCAGTGAGGGACTAGCCTTCTCGGATACGCAGTATTTT
CASSEGLAFSDTQYF
>TRBV5-6|TRBJ2-1|-|-
TGTGCCAGCAGCCGAGGACTGTACAATGAGCAGTTCTTC
CASSRGLYNEQFF
>TRBV25-1|TRBJ2-2|-|-
TGTGCCAGCACAACCACCGGGGAGCTGTTTTTT
CASTTTGELFF
>TRBV7-9|TRBJ2-7|-|-
TGTGCCAGCAGCCCACCCCTGGTGGGAGCTTACGAGCAGTACTTC
CASSPPLVGAYEQYF
>TRBV9|TRBJ2-7|-|-
TGTGCCAGCAGCGGGGAGGAGAGCTCCTACGAGCAGTACTTC
CASSGEESSYEQYF
>TRBV29-1|TRBJ1-1|few|-
TGCAGCGTCCCCTTGGGAAGTACTGAAGCTTTCTTT
CSVPLGSTEAFF
>TRBV4-1|TRBJ1-1|-|-
TGCGCCAGCAGCCCATACAGTTCTGTCATGAACACTGAAGCTTTCTTT
CASSPYSSVMNTEAFF
>TRBV7-9|TRBJ2-1|-|TRBD1
TGTGCCAGCAGCTTACGGGACAGGGGGAAGGGAGAGCAGTTCTTC
CASSLRDRGKGEQFF
>TRBV19|TRBJ2-7|-|TRBD1
TGTGCCAGTAGTATAAGGGACAGGTACACCATCTACGAGCAGTACTTC
CASSIRDRYTIYEQYF
>TRBV4-3|TRBJ2-3|-|TRBD2
TGCGCCAGCAGCCAGGGACCACTAGCGGGAGTTGATGGAGATACGCAGTATTTT
CASSQGPLAGVDGDTQYF
>TRBV6-6|TRBJ1-4|once|TRBD1
TGTGCCAGCAGTTCAACGACAGGGAGAGCTGAAAAACTGTTTTTT
CASSSTTGRAEKLFF
>TRBV6-1|TRBJ2-7|-|-
TGTGCCAGCAGTGAAGCACACTATGCCGCGGACCCTTCCTACGAGCAGTACTTC
CASSEAHYAADPSYEQYF
>TRBV11-1|TRBJ2-7|-|TRBD2
TGTGCCAGCAGCCAACTCTGGGGAGGGCCTTACGAGCAGTACTTC
CASSQLWGGPYEQYF
>TRBV7-9|TRBJ2-5|-|TRBD1
TGTGCCAGCTCCGCAGGGGGCCGTGAGACCCAGTACTTC
CASSAGGRETQYF
>TRBV11-2|TRBJ2-7|-|-
TGTGCCAGCAGCTTGGACGGGACGTCCTACGAGCAGTACTTC
CASSLDGTSYEQYF
>TRBV7-2|TRBJ1-1|once|-
TGTGCCAGCAGCTTAGTCTTAGGGGGAGCTTTCTTT
CASSLVLGGAFF
>TRBV11-1|TRBJ2-7|-|-
TGTGCCAGCAGCTTAGAGGCTAGCGCACGATACGAGCAGTACTTC
CASSLEASARYEQYF
>TRBV6-1|TRBJ2-6|once|-
TGTGCCAGCAGTGGGCGACAGGACTCTGGGGCCAACGTCCTGACTTTC
CASSGRQDSGANVLTF
>TRBV11-2|TRBJ2-1|once|-
TGTGCCAGCAGCTTCCTGGACGGATCCTACAATGAGCAGTTCTTC
CASSFLDGSYNEQFF
>TRBV29-1|TRBJ2-6|-|TRBD1
TGCAGCACTCGTCCCCGGGACAGGGTGTGTGGGGCCAACGTCCTGACTTTC
CSTRPRDRVCGANVLTF
>TRBV27|TRBJ1-1|-|-
TGTGCCAGCAGTTTATCTTGGGGGAAGAACACTGAAGCTTTCTTT
CASSLSWGKNTEAFF
>TRBV27|TRBJ2-1|-|-
TGTGCCAGCAGTTTCCTTCAGGTCCTGAGCTCCTACAATGAGCAGTTCTTC
CASSFLQVLSSYNEQFF
>TRBV2|TRBJ1-2|-|-
TGTGCCAGCATTAGAGACATGAATGGCTACACCTTC
CASIRDMNGYTF
>TRBV27|TRBJ2-2|-|TRBD1
TGTGCCAGCAGTCCGGGGACAGGCACCGGGGAGCTGTTTTTT
CASSPGTGTGELFF
>TRBV7-9|TRBJ1-1|-|-
TGTGCCAGCAGCGGCCCGGTGCGTCGGGTAGCTTTCTTT
CASSGPVRRVAFF
>TRBV19|TRBJ1-1|-|TRBD1
TGTGCCAGTAGTATTGACAGGACAGGGAGCACTGAAGCTTTCTTT
CASSIDRTGSTEAFF
>TRBV25-1|TRBJ2-1|-|-
TGTGCCAGCAGGGGGCTGCGGAAGCAGTTCTTC
CASRGLRKQFF
>TRBV11-2|TRBJ2-1|-|-
TGTGCCAGCAGCTTAGGTTACTCCCCGGGCAATGAGCAGTTCTTC
CASSLGYSPGNEQFF
>TRBV5-6|TRBJ2-7|-|TRBD2
TGTGCCAGCAGCTTGGTATTAGCGGGAGATCGGCAGTACTTC
CASSLVLAGDRQYF
>TRBV14|TRBJ2-1|-|-
TGTGCCAGCAGCCCCCACCGGACTGTTAATGAGCAGTTCTTC
CASSPHRTVNEQFF
>TRBV19|TRBJ2-2|-|-
TGTGCCAGTAGTATATTTTCGGTCCGACAGGGAGGCGGGGAGCTGTTTTTT
CASSIFSVRQGGGELFF
>TRBV19|TRBJ1-1|-|-
TGTGCCAGTAATCACAGAAATTTGAACACTGAAGCTTTCTTT
CASNHRNLNTEAFF
>TRBV21-1|TRBJ2-7|-|-
TGTGCCAGCAGCAAAGTTGGTCAGGGGTACGAGCAGTACTTC
CASSKVGQGYEQYF
>TRBV14|TRBJ2-1|-|-
TGTGCCAGCAGTTCCTTGGGGACGTCCTACAATGAGCAGTTCTTC
CASSSLGTSYNEQFF
>TRBV14|TRBJ2-1|-|TRBD2
TGTGCCAGCAGCCAATTCCGGTCAGCGGGGGCGAATGAGCAGTTCTTC
CASSQFRSAGANEQFF
>TRBV5-4|TRBJ2-7|-|-
TGTGCCAGCAGCTCAGGTACCTACGAGCAGTACTTC
CASSSGTYEQYF
>TRBV5-1|TRBJ2-7|-|TRBD2
TGCGCCAGCAGTATGGTAGCGGGGGCCTACGAGCAGTACTTC
CASSMVAGAYEQYF
>TRBV7-9|TRBJ1-2|once|-
TGTGCCAGCAGCTTAGAGGGAGAGTTCTATGGCTACACCTTC
CASSLEGEFYGYTF
>TRBV27|TRBJ2-4|-|TRBD1
TGTGCCAGCAGTTCGTCGACAGGGGAGTTTATGGACATTCAGTACTTC
CASSSSTGEFMDIQYF
>TRBV7-6|TRBJ2-7|-|TRBD2
TGTGCCAGCAGCTTCGCTAGCGGGGCCTACGAGCAGTACTTC
CASSFASGAYEQYF
>TRBV7-6|TRBJ1-2|-|-
TGTGCCAGCAGCCCGGCCGGGCAGAGCCTAAGAGGCTACACCTTC
CASSPAGQSLRGYTF
>TRBV13|TRBJ2-3|-|-
TGTGCCAGCAGCTTAGAAGGTAGCACAGATACGCAGTATTTT
CASSLEGSTDTQYF
>TRBV4-1|TRBJ1-1|-|-
TGCGCCAGCAGCGTTAACTCGGGGACTGAAGCTTTCTTT
CASSVNSGTEAFF
>TRBV7-2|TRBJ1-1|-|-
TGTGCCAGCAGCGTAGTGGGGGGCACTGAAGCTTTCTTT
CASSVVGGTEAFF
>TRBV14|TRBJ2-2|-|TRBD1
TGTGCCAGCAGCTCCCTCGCCCTGACAGGGGGCAATGTAGCCGGGGAGCTGTTTTTT
CASSSLALTGGNVAGELFF
>TRBV28|TRBJ2-7|-|-
TGTGCCAGCAGCTATGGGGTCGAGCAGTACTTC
CASSYGVEQYF
>TRBV2|TRBJ2-1|-|-
TGTGCCAGCAGTGAAGCGGGGGGCATGAACAATGAGCAGTTCTTC
CASSEAGGMNNEQFF
>TRBV7-9|TRBJ1-1|-|-
TGTGCCAGCAGTAGAACAGGCAACACTGAAGCTTTCTTT
CASSRTGNTEAFF
>TRBV5-6|TRBJ2-2|few|TRBD1
TGTGCCAGCAGCCCGGGGACAGCGAACACCGGGGAGCTGTTTTTT
CASSPGTANTGELFF
>TRBV9|TRBJ2-3|-|TRBD2
TGTGCCAGCAGCGTATCCGGGACTATAGTTGATACGCAGTATTTT
CASSVSGTIVDTQYF
>TRBV7-9|TRBJ2-3|-|-
TGTGCCAGCAGCTTTGCCATCACAGATACGCAGTATTTT
CASSFAITDTQYF
>TRBV28|TRBJ2-1|-|TRBD2
TGTGCCAGCACCCCGGGACTAGCGGCGTTAGGGGCCTCCTACAATGAGCAGTTCTTC
CASTPGLAALGASYNEQFF